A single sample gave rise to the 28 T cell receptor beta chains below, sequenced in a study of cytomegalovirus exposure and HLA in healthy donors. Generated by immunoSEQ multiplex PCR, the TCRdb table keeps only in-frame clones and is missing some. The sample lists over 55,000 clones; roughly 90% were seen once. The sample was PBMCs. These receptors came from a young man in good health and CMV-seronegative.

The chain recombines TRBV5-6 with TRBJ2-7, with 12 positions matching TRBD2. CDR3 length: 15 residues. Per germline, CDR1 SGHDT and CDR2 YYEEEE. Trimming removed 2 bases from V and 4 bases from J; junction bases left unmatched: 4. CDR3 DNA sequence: TGTGCCAGCAGCTTAGGACTAGCGGGACCATACGAGCAGTACTTC. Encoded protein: CASSLGLAGPYEQYF.

This CDR3 reads CGGGGSPGNTIYF. The CDR3 DNA reads TGCGGCGGGGGGGGTAGTCCTGGAAACACCATATATTTT. V is TRBV29-1 and J is TRBJ1-3, with D possibly TRBD1 on 5 matching bases. Germline V gene lookup returns CDR1 SQVTM and CDR2 ANQGSEA. The CDR3 contains 13 residues.

The DNA for the CDR3 is TGCGCCAGCAGCTACGGGGGGTGGAATGAAAAACTGTTTTTT. Translating gives CASSYGGWNEKLFF. V usage is TRBV5-1 and J usage is TRBJ1-4, with D tentatively TRBD1 (5 bases). Germline CDR1 is SGHRS and CDR2 is YFSETQ. The germline V and J ends were trimmed by 3 bases and 5 bases, with 11 bases remaining between them. This CDR3 has 14 amino acids.

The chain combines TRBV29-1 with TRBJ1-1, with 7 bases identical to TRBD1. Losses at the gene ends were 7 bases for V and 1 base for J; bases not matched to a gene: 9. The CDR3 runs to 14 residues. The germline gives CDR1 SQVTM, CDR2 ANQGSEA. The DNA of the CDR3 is TGCAGCGCCAAGACAGGGATGAGGAACACTGAAGCTTTCTTT. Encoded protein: CSAKTGMRNTEAFF.

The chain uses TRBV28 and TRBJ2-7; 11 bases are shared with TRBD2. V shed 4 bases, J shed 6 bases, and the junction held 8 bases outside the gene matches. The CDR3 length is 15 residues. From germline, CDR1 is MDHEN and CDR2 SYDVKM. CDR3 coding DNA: TGTGCCAGCAGTTCTAGCGGGAGGCTCTTTGGCGAGCAGTACTTC. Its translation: CASSSSGRLFGEQYF.

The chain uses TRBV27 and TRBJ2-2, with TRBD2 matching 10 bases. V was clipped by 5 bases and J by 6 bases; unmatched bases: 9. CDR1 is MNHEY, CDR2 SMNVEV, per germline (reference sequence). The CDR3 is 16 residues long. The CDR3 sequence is CASSKPASGSSGELFF. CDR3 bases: TGTGCCAGCAGTAAACCGGCTAGCGGGAGCTCCGGGGAGCTGTTTTTT.

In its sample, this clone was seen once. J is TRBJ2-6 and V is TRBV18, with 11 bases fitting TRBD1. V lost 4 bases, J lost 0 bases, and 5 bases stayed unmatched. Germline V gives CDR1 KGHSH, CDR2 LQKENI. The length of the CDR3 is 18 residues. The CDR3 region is CASSRTGTGGSGANVLTF. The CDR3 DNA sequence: TGTGCCAGCTCACGGACCGGGACAGGGGGCTCTGGGGCCAACGTCCTGACTTTC.

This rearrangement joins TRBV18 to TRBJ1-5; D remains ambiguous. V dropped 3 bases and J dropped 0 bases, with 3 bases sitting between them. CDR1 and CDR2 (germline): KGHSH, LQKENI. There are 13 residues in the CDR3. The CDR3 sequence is CASSPYSNQPQHF. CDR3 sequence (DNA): TGTGCCAGCTCACCTTATAGCAATCAGCCCCAGCATTTT.

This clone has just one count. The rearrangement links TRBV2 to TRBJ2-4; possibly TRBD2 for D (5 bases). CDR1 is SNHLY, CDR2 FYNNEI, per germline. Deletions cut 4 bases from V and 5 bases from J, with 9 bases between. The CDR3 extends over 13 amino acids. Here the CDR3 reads CASSVERENIQYF. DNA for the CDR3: TGTGCCAGCAGTGTGGAGAGGGAAAACATTCAGTACTTC.

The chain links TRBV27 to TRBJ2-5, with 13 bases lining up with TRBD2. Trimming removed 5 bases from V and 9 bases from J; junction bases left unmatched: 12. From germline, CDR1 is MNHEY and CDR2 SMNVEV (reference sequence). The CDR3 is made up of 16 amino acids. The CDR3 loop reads CASSPRLAGGDGAQYF. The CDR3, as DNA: TGTGCCAGCAGTCCGAGACTAGCGGGAGGTGATGGGGCCCAGTACTTC.

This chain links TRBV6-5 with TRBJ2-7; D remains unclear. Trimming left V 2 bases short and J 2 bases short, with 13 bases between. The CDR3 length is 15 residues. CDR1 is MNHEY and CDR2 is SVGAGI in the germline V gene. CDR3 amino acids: CASSYAQSRTYEQYF. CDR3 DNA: TGTGCCAGCAGTTACGCCCAGTCCAGGACCTACGAGCAGTACTTC.

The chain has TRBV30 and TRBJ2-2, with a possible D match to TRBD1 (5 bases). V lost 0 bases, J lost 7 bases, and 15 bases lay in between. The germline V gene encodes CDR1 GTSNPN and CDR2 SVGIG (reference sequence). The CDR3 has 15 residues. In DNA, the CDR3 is TGTGCCTGGAGTGTAAGGGGCTTCGTGGGCGGGGAGCTGTTTTTT. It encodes CAWSVRGFVGGELFF.

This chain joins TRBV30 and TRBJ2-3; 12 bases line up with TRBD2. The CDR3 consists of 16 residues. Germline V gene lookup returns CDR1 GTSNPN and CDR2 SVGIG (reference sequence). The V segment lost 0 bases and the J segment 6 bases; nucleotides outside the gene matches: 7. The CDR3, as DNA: TGTGCCTGGAGTGTAGGACTAGCGGGAAAGACGGATACGCAGTATTTT. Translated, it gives CAWSVGLAGKTDTQYF.

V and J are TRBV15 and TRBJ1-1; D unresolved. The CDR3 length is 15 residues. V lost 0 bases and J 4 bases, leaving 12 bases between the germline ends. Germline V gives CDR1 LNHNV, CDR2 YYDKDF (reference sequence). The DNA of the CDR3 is TGTGCCACCAGCAGAGATAGAGGGAGCGGCACTGAAGCTTTCTTT. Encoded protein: CATSRDRGSGTEAFF.

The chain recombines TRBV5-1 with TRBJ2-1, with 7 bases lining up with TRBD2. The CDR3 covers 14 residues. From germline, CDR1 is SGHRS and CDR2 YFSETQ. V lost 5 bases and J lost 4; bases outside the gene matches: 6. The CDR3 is CASRAGEGYNEQFF. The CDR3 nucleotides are TGCGCCAGCAGGGCGGGAGAGGGATACAATGAGCAGTTCTTC. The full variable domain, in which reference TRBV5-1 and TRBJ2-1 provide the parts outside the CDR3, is KAGVTQTPRYLIKTRGQQVTLSCSPISGHRSVSWYQQTPGQGLQFLFEYFSETQRNKGNFPGRFSGRQFSNSRSEMNVSTLELGDSALYLCASRAGEGYNEQFFGPGTRLTVL.

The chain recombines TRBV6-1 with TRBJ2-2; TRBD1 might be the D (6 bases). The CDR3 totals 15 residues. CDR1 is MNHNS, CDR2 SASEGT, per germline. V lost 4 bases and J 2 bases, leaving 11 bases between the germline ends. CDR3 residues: CASSAGTINTGELFF. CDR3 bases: TGTGCCAGCAGTGCCGGGACAATTAACACCGGGGAGCTGTTTTTT.

The DNA of the CDR3 is TGTGCCAGTAGTGTTCTAGCGGGTACGAACACCGGGGAGCTGTTTTTT. Protein: CASSVLAGTNTGELFF. The chain recombines TRBV19 with TRBJ2-2; the match to TRBD2 covers 8 bases. V gave up 5 bases and J gave up 0 bases; unmatched junction bases: 5. The CDR3 length is 16 residues. From germline, CDR1 is LNHDA and CDR2 SQIVND (reference sequence).

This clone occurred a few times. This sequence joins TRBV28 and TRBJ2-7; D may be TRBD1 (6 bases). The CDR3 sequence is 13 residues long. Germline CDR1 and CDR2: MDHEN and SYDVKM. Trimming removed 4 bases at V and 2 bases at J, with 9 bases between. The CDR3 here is CASSWTETYEQYF. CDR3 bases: TGTGCCAGCAGTTGGACAGAGACCTACGAGCAGTACTTC. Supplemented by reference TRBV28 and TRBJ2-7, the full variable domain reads DVKVTQSSRYLVKRTGEKVFLECVQDMDHENMFWYRQDPGLGLRLIYFSYDVKMKEKGDIPEGYSVSREKKERFSLILESASTNQTSMYLCASSWTETYEQYFGPGTRLTVT.

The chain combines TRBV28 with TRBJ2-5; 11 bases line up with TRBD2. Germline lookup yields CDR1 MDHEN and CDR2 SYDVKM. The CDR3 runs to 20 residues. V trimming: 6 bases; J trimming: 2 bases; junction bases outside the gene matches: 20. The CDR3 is CASRPGTSGGFTKRQETQYF. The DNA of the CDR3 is TGTGCCAGCAGACCAGGGACTAGCGGAGGATTCACCAAGCGACAAGAGACCCAGTACTTC.

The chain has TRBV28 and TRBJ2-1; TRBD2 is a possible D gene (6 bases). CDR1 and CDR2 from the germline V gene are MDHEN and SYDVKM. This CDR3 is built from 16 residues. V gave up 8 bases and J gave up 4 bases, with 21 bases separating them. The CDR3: CASGVLAESVYNEQFF. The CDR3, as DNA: TGTGCCAGCGGGGTACTAGCTGAGTCAGTTTACAATGAGCAGTTCTTC.

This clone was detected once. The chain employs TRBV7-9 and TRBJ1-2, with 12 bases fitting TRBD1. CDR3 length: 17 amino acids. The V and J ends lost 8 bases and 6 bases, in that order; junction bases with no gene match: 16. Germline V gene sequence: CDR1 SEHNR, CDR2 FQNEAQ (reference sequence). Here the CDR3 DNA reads TGTGCCAGCTCTAAGGGACAGGGGGCCTCCTTGTCGGATGGCTACACCTTC. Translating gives CASSKGQGASLSDGYTF.

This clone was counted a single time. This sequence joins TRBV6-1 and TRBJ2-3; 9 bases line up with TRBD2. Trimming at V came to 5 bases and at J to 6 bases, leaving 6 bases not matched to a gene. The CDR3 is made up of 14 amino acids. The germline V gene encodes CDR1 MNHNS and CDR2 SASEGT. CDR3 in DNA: TGTGCCAGCAGTAGCCTAGCGGGATTTGATACGCAGTATTTT. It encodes CASSSLAGFDTQYF.

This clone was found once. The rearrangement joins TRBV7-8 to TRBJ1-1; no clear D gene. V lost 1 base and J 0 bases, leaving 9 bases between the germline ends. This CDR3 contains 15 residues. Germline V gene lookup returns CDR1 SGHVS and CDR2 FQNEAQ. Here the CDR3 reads CASSLVPRMNTEAFF. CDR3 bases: TGTGCCAGCAGCTTAGTTCCGAGAATGAACACTGAAGCTTTCTTT.

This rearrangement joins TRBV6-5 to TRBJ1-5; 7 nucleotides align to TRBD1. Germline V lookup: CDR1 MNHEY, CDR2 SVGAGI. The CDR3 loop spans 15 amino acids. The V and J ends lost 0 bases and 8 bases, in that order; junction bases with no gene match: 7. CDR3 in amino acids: CASSYSGYRGEPQHF. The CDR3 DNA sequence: TGTGCCAGCAGTTACTCGGGGTACAGGGGAGAGCCCCAGCATTTT.

The CDR3 reads CASRTGRTGELFF. The CDR3 DNA sequence: TGTGCCAGCCGGACAGGGAGGACCGGGGAGCTGTTTTTT. The chain has TRBV6-5 and TRBJ2-2; TRBD1 aligns across 8 bases. The CDR3 consists of 13 residues. J gave up 5 bases and V 8 bases, and 4 bases lay outside the gene matches. Per the germline V gene, CDR1 is MNHEY and CDR2 is SVGAGI.

CDR3 coding DNA: TGTGCCTGGAGGATAACAGGGGGGAACACCGGGGAGCTGTTTTTT. It yields the protein CAWRITGGNTGELFF. This sequence joins TRBV30 and TRBJ2-2; the match to TRBD1 covers 8 bases. CDR3 size: 15 residues. Per the germline V gene, CDR1 is GTSNPN and CDR2 is SVGIG (reference sequence). J lost 1 base, V lost 3 bases, and 4 bases had no gene match.

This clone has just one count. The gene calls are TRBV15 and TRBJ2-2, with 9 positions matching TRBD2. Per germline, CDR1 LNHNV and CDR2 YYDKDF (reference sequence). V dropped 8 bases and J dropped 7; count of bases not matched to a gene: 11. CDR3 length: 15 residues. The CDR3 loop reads CATGNRREGVGELFF. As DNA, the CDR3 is TGTGCCACCGGGAATAGGCGGGAGGGGGTCGGGGAGCTGTTTTTT.

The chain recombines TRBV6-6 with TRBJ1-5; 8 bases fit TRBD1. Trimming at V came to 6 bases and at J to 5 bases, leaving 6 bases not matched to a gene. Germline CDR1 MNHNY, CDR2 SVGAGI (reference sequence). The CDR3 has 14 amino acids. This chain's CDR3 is CASRDRVEDQPQHF. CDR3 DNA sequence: TGTGCCAGCAGGGACAGGGTGGAGGATCAGCCCCAGCATTTT.